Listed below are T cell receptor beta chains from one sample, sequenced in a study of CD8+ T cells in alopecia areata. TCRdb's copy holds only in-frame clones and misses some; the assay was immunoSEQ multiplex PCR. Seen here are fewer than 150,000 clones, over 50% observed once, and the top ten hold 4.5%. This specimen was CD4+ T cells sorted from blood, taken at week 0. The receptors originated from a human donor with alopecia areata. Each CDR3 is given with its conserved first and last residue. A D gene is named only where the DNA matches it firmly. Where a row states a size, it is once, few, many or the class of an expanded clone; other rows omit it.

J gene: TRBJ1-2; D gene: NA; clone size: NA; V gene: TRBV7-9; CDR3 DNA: TGTGCCAGCAGCAAAAGCTATGGCTACACCTTC; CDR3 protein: CASSKSYGYTF
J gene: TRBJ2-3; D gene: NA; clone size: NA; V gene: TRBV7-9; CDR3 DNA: TGTGCCAGCAGCTTAAGGGCCTCAGATACGCAGTATTTT; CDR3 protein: CASSLRASDTQYF
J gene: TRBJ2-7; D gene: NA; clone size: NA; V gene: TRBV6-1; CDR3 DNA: TGTGCCAGCAGAATGGGTGGGGGAAGCTCCTACGAGCAGTACTTC; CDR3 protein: CASRMGGGSSYEQYF
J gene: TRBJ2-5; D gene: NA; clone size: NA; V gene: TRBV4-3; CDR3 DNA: TGCGCCAGCAGCCAAGAATCCGCAGGGACCCAGTACTTC; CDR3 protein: CASSQESAGTQYF
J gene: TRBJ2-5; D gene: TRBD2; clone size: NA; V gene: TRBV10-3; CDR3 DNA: TGTGCCAGCAAACTAGCGGGAGGGCTAGAGACCCAGTACTTC; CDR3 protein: CASKLAGGLETQYF
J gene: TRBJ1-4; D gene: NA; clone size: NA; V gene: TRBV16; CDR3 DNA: TGTGCCAGCAGCCCGGGGGCAACTAATGAAAAACTGTTTTTT; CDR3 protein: CASSPGATNEKLFF
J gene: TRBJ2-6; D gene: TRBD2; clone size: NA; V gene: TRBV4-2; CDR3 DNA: TGTGCCAGCAGCCAAGAGCCAGCGGGGGGTAGGTTTGGGGCCAACGTCCTGACTTTC; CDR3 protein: CASSQEPAGGRFGANVLTF
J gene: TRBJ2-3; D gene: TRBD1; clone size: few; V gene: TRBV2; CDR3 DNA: TGTGCCAACCAACAGGGGGCAACAGATACGCAGTATTTT; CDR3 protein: CANQQGATDTQYF
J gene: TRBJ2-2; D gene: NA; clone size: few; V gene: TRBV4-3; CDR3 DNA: TGCGCCAGCAGCCAAGTAGGGACCGGGGAGCTGTTTTTT; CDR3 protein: CASSQVGTGELFF
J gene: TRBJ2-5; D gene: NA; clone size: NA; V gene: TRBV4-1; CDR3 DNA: TGCGCCAGCAGCCAAGATCCTCCAGGGGGGATTAAAGAGACCCAGTACTTC; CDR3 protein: CASSQDPPGGIKETQYF
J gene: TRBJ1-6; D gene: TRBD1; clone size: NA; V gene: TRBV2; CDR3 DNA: TGTGCCAGCAGTGAAGGCACAGGGGGCGATTCACCCCTCCACTTT; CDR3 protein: CASSEGTGGDSPLHF
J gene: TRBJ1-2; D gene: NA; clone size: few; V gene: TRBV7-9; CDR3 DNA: TGTGCCAGCAGCTTACAGGGTGGCTACACCTTC; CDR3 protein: CASSLQGGYTF
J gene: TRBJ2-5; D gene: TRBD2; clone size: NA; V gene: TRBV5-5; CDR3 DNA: TGTGCCAGCAGCTTCCAGGGAGGGAGGCCGGAGACCCAGTACTTC; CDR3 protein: CASSFQGGRPETQYF
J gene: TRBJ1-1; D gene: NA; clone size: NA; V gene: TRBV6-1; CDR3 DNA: TGTGCCAGCAGCGAACGGTCCAGGGGTTCCATGAACACTGAAGCTTTCTTT; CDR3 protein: CASSERSRGSMNTEAFF
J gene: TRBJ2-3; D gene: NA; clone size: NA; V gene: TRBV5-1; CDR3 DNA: TGCGCCAGCAGCTTGGGAAACAGGGAGACAGATACGCAGTATTTT; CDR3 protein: CASSLGNRETDTQYF
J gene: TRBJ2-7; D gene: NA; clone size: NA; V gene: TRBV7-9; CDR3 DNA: TGTGCCAGCAGCTTCCCGGGACAGCCGGGACTATCGGCCTACGAGCAGTACTTC; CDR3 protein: CASSFPGQPGLSAYEQYF
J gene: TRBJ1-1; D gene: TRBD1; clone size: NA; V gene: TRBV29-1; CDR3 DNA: TGCAGCGCGAGACGACAGGGGAACACTGAAGCTTTCTTT; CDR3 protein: CSARRQGNTEAFF
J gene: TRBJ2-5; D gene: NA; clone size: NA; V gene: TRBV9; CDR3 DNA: TGTGCCAGCAGCGCCCGGCCCCAAGAGACCCAGTACTTC; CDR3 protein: CASSARPQETQYF
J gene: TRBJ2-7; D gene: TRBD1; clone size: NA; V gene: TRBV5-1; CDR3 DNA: TGCGCCAGCAGCTTAACCGAGCAGAGACAGGGGCCGTTTGTCTTC; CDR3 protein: CASSLTEQRQGPFVF
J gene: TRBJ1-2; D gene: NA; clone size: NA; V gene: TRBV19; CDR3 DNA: TGTGCCAGTAGTATAGACCCCCGGGGAATCGGTGGCTACACCTTC; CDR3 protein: CASSIDPRGIGGYTF
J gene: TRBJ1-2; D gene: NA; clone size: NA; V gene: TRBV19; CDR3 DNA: TGTGCCAGTAGATCGGACGGGGGCGTGGGAGGCTATGGCTACACCTTC; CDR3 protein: CASRSDGGVGGYGYTF
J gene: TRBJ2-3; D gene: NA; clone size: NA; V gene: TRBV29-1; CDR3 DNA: TGCAGCGTCGAATCTCTGGGTACAGATACGCAGTATTTT; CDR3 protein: CSVESLGTDTQYF
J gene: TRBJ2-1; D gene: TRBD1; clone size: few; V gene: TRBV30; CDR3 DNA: TGTGCCTGGAGTAGGGGGACAGGGGAGTCCTACAATGAGCAGTTCTTC; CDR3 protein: CAWSRGTGESYNEQFF
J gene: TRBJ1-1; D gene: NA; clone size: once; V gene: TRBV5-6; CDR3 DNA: TGTGCCAGCAGCCCTCCGTTGAGCACTGAAGCTTTCTTT; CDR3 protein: CASSPPLSTEAFF
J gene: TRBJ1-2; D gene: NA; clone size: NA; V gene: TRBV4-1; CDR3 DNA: TGCGCCACCAGAGAAGGGGCAACCAACTATGGCTACACCTTC; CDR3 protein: CATREGATNYGYTF
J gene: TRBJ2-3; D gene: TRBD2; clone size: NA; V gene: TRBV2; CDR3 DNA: TGTGCCAGCTCCTCGTTGGCGGGGGGTATCACAGATACGCAGTATTTT; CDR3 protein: CASSSLAGGITDTQYF
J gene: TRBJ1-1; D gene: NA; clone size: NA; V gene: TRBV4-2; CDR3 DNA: TGTGCCAGCACTCCCCTCGGGGGGCGAACTGAAGCTTTCTTT; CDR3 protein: CASTPLGGRTEAFF
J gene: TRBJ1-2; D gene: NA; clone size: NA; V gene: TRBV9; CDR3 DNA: TGTGCCAGCGGCAGCCGAAACTATGGCTACACCTTC; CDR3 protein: CASGSRNYGYTF
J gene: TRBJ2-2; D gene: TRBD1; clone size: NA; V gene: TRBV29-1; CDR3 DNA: TGCAGCGTGAGGACAGGCGTGAACACCGGGGAGCTGTTTTTT; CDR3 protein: CSVRTGVNTGELFF
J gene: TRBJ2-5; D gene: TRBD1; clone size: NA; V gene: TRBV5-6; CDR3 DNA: TGTGCCAGCAGAACTGAGGACAGGGAAGAGACCCAGTACTTC; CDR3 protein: CASRTEDREETQYF
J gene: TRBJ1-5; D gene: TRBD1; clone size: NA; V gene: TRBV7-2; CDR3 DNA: TGTGCCAGCAGCTACAGGGGGCAATTAGCCCAGCATTTT; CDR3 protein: CASSYRGQLAQHF
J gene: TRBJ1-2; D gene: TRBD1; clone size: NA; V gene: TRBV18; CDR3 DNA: TGTGCCAGCTCACCCCAGGGGGACGGAATGGAGGGCTACACCTTC; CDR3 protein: CASSPQGDGMEGYTF
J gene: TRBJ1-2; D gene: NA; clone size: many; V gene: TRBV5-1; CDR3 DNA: TGCGCCAGCAGCTTGGGAATATCCCGGGGCCTAAAGGCGCTCTATGGCTACACCTTC; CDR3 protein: CASSLGISRGLKALYGYTF